This TCR beta chain was recorded in a study of T cell changes during pregnancy in multiple sclerosis. Between the trimmed V and J ends, which lost 0 bases and 7 bases, there was a span of 16 bases. This CDR3 comprises 16 residues. Germline CDR1 is SGHTA and CDR2 is FQGTGA. Clones were read by immunoSEQ multiplex PCR, and TCRdb kept only the in-frame ones, dropping some. The profile shows approximately 38,000 clones, roughly 94% of them singletons. The genes are TRBV7-3 and TRBJ2-1; possibly TRBD2 for D (5 bases). The sequence came from a female donor with multiple sclerosis, enrolled in a pregnancy study. This material consisted of peripheral blood, taken in the third trimester of pregnancy. The CDR3 sequence: CASSLTFTSTGNEQFF. CDR3 sequence (DNA): TGTGCCAGCAGCTTAACGTTTACTAGTACGGGGAATGAGCAGTTCTTC.